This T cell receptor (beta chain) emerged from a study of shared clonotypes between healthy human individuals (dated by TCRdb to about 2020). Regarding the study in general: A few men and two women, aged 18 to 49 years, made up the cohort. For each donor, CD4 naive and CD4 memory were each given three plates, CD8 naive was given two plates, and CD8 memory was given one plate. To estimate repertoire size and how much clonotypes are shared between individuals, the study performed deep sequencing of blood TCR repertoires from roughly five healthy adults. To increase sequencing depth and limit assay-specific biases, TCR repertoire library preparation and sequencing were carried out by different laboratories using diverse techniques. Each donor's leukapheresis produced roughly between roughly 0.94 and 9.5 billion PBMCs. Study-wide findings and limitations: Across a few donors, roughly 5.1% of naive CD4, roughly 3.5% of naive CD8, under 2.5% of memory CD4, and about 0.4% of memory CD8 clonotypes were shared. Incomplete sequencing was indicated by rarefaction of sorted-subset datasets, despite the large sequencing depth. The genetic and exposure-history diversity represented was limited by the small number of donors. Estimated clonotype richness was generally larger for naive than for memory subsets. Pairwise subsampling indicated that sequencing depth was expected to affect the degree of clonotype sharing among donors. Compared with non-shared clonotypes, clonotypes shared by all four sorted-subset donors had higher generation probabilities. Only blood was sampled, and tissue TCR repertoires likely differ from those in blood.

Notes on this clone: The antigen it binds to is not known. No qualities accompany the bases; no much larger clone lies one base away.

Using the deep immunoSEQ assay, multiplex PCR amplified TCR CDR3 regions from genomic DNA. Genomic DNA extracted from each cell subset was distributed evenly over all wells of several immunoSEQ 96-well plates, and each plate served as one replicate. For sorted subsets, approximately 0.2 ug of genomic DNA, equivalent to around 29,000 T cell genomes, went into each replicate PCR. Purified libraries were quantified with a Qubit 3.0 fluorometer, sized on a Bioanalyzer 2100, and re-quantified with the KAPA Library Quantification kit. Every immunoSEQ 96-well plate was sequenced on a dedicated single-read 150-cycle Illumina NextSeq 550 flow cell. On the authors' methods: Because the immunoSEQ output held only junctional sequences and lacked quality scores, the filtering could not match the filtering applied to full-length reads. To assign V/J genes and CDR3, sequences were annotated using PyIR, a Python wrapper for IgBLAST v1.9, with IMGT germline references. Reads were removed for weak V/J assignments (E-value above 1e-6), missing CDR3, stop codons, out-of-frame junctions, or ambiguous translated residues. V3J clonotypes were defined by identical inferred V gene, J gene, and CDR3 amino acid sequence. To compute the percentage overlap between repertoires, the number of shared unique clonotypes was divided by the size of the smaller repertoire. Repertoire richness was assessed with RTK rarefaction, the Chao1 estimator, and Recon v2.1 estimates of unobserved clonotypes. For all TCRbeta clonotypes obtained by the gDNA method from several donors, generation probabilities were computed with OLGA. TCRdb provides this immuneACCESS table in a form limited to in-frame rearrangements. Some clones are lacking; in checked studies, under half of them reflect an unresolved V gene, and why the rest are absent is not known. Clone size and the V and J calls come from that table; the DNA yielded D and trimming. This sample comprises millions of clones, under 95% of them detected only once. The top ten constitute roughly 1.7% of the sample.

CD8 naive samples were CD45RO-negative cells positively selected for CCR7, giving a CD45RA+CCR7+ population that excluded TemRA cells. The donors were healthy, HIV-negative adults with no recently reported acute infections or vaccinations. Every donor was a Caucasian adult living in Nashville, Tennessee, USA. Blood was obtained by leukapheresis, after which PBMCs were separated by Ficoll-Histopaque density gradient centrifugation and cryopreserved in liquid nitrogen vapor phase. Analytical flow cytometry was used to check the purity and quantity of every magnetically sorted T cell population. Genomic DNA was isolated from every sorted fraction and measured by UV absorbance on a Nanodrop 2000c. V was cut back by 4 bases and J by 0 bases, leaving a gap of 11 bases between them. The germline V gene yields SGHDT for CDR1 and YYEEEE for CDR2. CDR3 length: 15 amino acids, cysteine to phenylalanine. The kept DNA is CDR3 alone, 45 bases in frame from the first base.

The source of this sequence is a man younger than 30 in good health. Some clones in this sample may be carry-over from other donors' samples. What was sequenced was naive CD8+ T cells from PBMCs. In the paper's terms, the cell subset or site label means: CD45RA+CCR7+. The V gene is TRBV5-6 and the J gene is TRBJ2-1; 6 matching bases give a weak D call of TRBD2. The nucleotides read TGTGCCAGCAGCGTAAGACTAGTCTCCTACAATGAGCAGTTCTTC. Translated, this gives CASSVRLVSYNEQFF.